These 24 T cell receptor beta chains came from one sample sequenced in a study of shared clonotypes between healthy human individuals. Clones were read by immunoSEQ multiplex PCR, and TCRdb kept only the in-frame ones, dropping some. The sample yields about 560,000 clones, roughly 79% seen once. Sequencing was carried out using PBMCs. The receptors were sampled from a middle-aged woman in good health. Some clones in this sample may be carry-over from other donors' samples.

The V gene is TRBV10-3, the J gene TRBJ1-1, with D maybe TRBD1 (6 bases). Trimming pared 2 bases from V and 0 bases from J, leaving 10 bases between. The CDR3 spans 15 residues. In germline, CDR1 is ENHRY, CDR2 SYGVKD. CDR3 in amino acids: CAISEEDSLNTEAFF. CDR3 DNA: TGTGCCATCAGTGAGGAGGACAGCTTGAACACTGAAGCTTTCTTT.

The chain combines TRBV10-3 with TRBJ2-7, with D maybe TRBD2 (5 bases). Trimming pared 8 bases from V and 5 bases from J, leaving 16 bases between. Germline assignment: CDR1 ENHRY and CDR2 SYGVKD. The CDR3 length is 13 residues. The CDR3 coding sequence is TGTGCCATCGGAGGACCCATTGCGGACGAGCAGTACTTC. Translated, it gives CAIGGPIADEQYF.

This clone was seen only a few times. This chain links TRBV6-5 with TRBJ1-3; no clear D. The V gene's germline CDR1 is MNHEY and CDR2 SVGAGI. CDR3 length: 16 amino acids. V dropped 0 bases and J dropped 0 bases, with 9 bases sitting between them. Written as DNA, the CDR3 is TGTGCCAGCAGTTACTCGAGGATCTTCTCTGGAAACACCATATATTTT. Translated: CASSYSRIFSGNTIYF.

The chain carries TRBV14 and TRBJ2-7, with 7 bases that match TRBD2. The CDR3 is 15 amino acids. CDR1 SGHDN and CDR2 FVKESK come from the germline V gene. V dropped 0 bases and J dropped 5; count of bases not matched to a gene: 7. The CDR3 DNA is TGTGCCAGCAGCCAAGATAGGCGGGAGTACGACGAGCAGTACTTC. Amino acids: CASSQDRREYDEQYF.

The chain recombines TRBV7-9 with TRBJ2-1; tentative D call: TRBD2 (7 bases). V lost 6 bases to trimming and J lost 9 bases, with 18 bases between them. Germline assignment: CDR1 SEHNR and CDR2 FQNEAQ (reference sequence). The CDR3 totals 14 residues. CDR3 loop: CASSYTVGGPEQFF. For the CDR3, the DNA is TGTGCCAGCAGTTATACGGTCGGGGGGCCTGAGCAGTTCTTC.

The genes are TRBV6-5 and TRBJ1-2; 8 nucleotides agree with TRBD1. Losses at the gene ends were 5 bases for V and 4 bases for J; bases not matched to a gene: 6. CDR3 length: 14 residues. In germline, CDR1 is MNHEY, CDR2 SVGAGI. The CDR3 sequence is CASSEDRVFYGYTF. The DNA for the CDR3 is TGTGCCAGCAGTGAGGACAGGGTGTTCTATGGCTACACCTTC.

A single count supports this clone. The V call is TRBV2, the J call TRBJ1-3, with a tentative D call TRBD1 (5 bases). V lost 5 bases, J lost 2 bases, and 10 bases lay in between. CDR1 and CDR2 from the germline V gene are SNHLY and FYNNEI. This CDR3 region has 14 residues. CDR3 region: CASSSQGAGNTIYF. The DNA for the CDR3 is TGTGCCAGCAGTAGTCAGGGAGCTGGAAACACCATATATTTT.

Turning to this clone: It differs at one base from a far larger clone, so likely a read error. J is TRBJ1-2 and V is TRBV19; no firm D call. This CDR3 is built from 14 residues. Germline CDR1 LNHDA, CDR2 SQIVND (reference sequence). CDR3 DNA sequence: TGTGCCAGTAGTATCCCGGGATTGAACTATGGCTGCACCTTC. Translating it yields CASSIPGLNYGCTF.

The chain couples TRBV30 to TRBJ2-1; no clear D gene. This CDR3 has 15 amino acids. V was trimmed by 3 bases and J by 5 bases, leaving 17 bases between them. Looked up from germline, CDR1 is GTSNPN and CDR2 is SVGIG (reference sequence). The CDR3 DNA follows: TGTGCCTGGAGAGCGTCTAGTTACACGCACAATGAGCAGTTCTTC. The encoded protein is CAWRASSYTHNEQFF.

This chain uses TRBV4-1 with TRBJ2-7; 7 positions match TRBD2. This CDR3 spans 14 amino acids. After removal of 3 bases from V and 0 bases from J, the junction contained 2 bases not matched to a gene. Germline V gene sequence: CDR1 MGHRA, CDR2 YSYEKL. DNA of the CDR3: TGCGCCAGCAGCCAGACTAGCATCTCCTACGAGCAGTACTTC. It yields the protein CASSQTSISYEQYF.

The V gene is TRBV28, the J gene TRBJ1-3; possibly TRBD1 for D (5 bases). Germline values: CDR1 MDHEN, CDR2 SYDVKM. The V and J ends lost 5 bases and 2 bases respectively, with 16 bases between them. The CDR3 consists of 16 residues. The CDR3 loop reads CASSITGLTTGNTIYF. In DNA form, the CDR3 reads TGTGCCAGCAGTATAACGGGACTAACTACTGGAAACACCATATATTTT.

In this sample, this clone turned up many times. Other DNA variants within this sample encode the same CDR3. CDR3 loop: CAWSVRGINTEAFF. As DNA, the CDR3 is TGTGCCTGGAGTGTGAGAGGGATAAACACTGAAGCTTTCTTT. The chain combines TRBV30 with TRBJ1-1; unclear D gene. V gave up 0 bases and J gave up 2 bases, with 10 bases separating them. The CDR3 is 14 amino acids. CDR1 and CDR2 (germline): GTSNPN, SVGIG (reference sequence).

CDR3 protein: CAWNPGTGGHDTQYF. As DNA, the CDR3 is TGTGCCTGGAACCCCGGGACAGGGGGCCATGATACGCAGTATTTT. V gene TRBV30 combines with J gene TRBJ2-3, with 12 bases fitting TRBD1. V lost 4 bases to trimming and J lost 6 bases; unmatched junction nucleotides: 8. Germline CDR1 and CDR2: GTSNPN and SVGIG (reference sequence). The CDR3 loop spans 15 amino acids. The variable domain in full, completed from reference TRBV30 and TRBJ2-3, reads SQTIHQWPATLVQPVGSPLSLECTVEGTSNPNLYWYRQAAGRGLQLLFYSVGIGQISSEVPQNLSASRPQDRQFILSSKKLLLSDSGFYLCAWNPGTGGHDTQYFGPGTRLTVL.

The V and J genes are TRBV5-1 and TRBJ2-1, with D possibly being TRBD2 (6 bases). Germline CDR1 reads SGHRS; CDR2 reads YFSETQ. V was trimmed by 3 bases and J by 0 bases, leaving 10 bases between them. CDR3 length equals 15 residues. The CDR3 sequence is CASSWDLSSYNEQFF. The CDR3 DNA reads as TGCGCCAGCAGCTGGGACTTGAGCTCCTACAATGAGCAGTTCTTC.

The chain carries TRBV7-8 and TRBJ2-7, with 8 bases fitting TRBD2. The germline V gene encodes CDR1 SGHVS and CDR2 FQNEAQ. The CDR3 has 16 amino acids. V shed 6 bases and J 2 bases; nucleotides not matched to a gene: 12. The CDR3: CASRETWGLGPYEQYF. For the CDR3, the DNA is TGTGCCAGCAGAGAGACGTGGGGACTAGGGCCCTACGAGCAGTACTTC.

V usage is TRBV28 and J usage is TRBJ2-1; 10 positions agree with TRBD2. The germline V gene encodes CDR1 MDHEN and CDR2 SYDVKM. Trimming cost V 5 bases and J 8 bases; bases outside gene matches: 27. This CDR3 spans 21 amino acids. The CDR3 sequence: CASSLLNPGRFSAGGVHEQFF. CDR3 in DNA: TGTGCCAGCAGTCTCCTTAACCCGGGACGATTCTCAGCGGGAGGGGTCCATGAGCAGTTCTTC.

Here the CDR3 DNA reads TGTGCCACCAGCCTCCCTCGGGGGCCCCAGTACTTC. Amino acids: CATSLPRGPQYF. The chain uses TRBV15 and TRBJ2-5; D may match TRBD1 or TRBD2 (6 bases each). The CDR3 extends over 12 amino acids. Trimming took 5 bases from V and 9 from J, leaving 13 bases between them. Germline-derived CDR1 and CDR2 are LNHNV and YYDKDF (reference sequence).

This clone came up a few times. The chain links TRBV19 to TRBJ1-5, with TRBD1 as a possible D gene (5 bases). V lost 3 bases and J lost 4, with 10 bases in between. There are 14 residues in the CDR3. The germline V gene has CDR1 LNHDA and CDR2 SQIVND (reference sequence). CDR3 in DNA: TGTGCCAGTAGTATTAGTGGGGGAAATCAGCCCCAGCATTTT. Residues: CASSISGGNQPQHF.

Note on this clone: A much larger clone lies one base from this, so it may be a read error. This chain joins TRBV30 and TRBJ1-5, with a possible D match to TRBD1 (6 bases). The CDR3 is made up of 14 amino acids. In germline, CDR1 is GTSNPN, CDR2 SVGIG (reference sequence). The CDR3 protein is CARSTGQNNQPQHF. The CDR3 nucleotides read TGTGCCCGGAGTACTGGACAGAACAATCAGCCCCAGCATTTT.

A word on this clone: The sample carries other DNA sequences with the same CDR3. This rearrangement joins TRBV10-3 to TRBJ1-1; TRBD1 matches at 7 bases. CDR3 length: 14 amino acids. The J segment lost 5 bases and the V segment lost 3 bases, leaving 6 bases of the junction unmatched. CDR1 and CDR2 from the germline V gene are ENHRY and SYGVKD. The CDR3 region has the DNA TGTGCCATCAGTGAATACAGGGGACGGACTGAAGCTTTCTTT. This sequence encodes CAISEYRGRTEAFF.

The chain couples TRBV7-9 to TRBJ2-6; D is possibly TRBD1 (6 bases). Germline values: CDR1 SEHNR, CDR2 FQNEAQ (reference sequence). This CDR3 spans 18 amino acids. V gave up 5 bases and J gave up 0 bases, with 17 bases separating them. CDR3: CASSPYRTDSSGANVLTF. In nucleotides, the CDR3 is TGTGCCAGCAGCCCATACCGGACAGACTCCTCTGGGGCCAACGTCCTGACTTTC.

The V call is TRBV9, the J call TRBJ2-2, with D possibly being TRBD1 or TRBD2 (5 bases each). V lost 0 bases and J lost 1, with 10 bases in between. CDR1 and CDR2 from the germline V gene are SGDLS and YYNGEE. The CDR3 consists of 16 residues. The CDR3 sequence is CASSVGLRGNTGELFF. The CDR3 region has the DNA TGTGCCAGCAGCGTAGGTTTGAGGGGGAACACCGGGGAGCTGTTTTTT. The full variable domain, its missing parts supplied by reference TRBV9 and TRBJ2-2, is DSGVTQTPKHLITATGQRVTLRCSPRSGDLSVYWYQQSLDQGLQFLIQYYNGEERAKGNILERFSAQQFPDLHSELNLSSLELGDSALYFCASSVGLRGNTGELFFGEGSRLTVL.

The chain couples TRBV19 to TRBJ2-7, with D perhaps matching TRBD2 (5 bases). CDR1 is LNHDA and CDR2 is SQIVND in the germline V gene (reference sequence). This CDR3 is built from 15 residues. V was shortened by 3 bases and J by 0 bases, with 12 bases between the two germline ends. The CDR3 DNA reads as TGTGCCAGTAGTATTTATTTTGGGAGCTCCTACGAGCAGTACTTC. Translating it yields CASSIYFGSSYEQYF.

Points on this clone: A far bigger clonotype differs at one base, so this is likely a read error. This CDR3 is also generated by other DNA sequences in the sample. V usage is TRBV27 and J usage is TRBJ2-2; 8 bases are a match to TRBD1. The CDR3 has 14 residues. The germline V gene encodes CDR1 MNHEY and CDR2 SMNVEV (reference sequence). This CDR3 is CASSLLTGAGELFF. The CDR3, as DNA: TGTGCCAGCAGTTTACTGACAGGGGCCGGGGAGCTGTTCTTT.